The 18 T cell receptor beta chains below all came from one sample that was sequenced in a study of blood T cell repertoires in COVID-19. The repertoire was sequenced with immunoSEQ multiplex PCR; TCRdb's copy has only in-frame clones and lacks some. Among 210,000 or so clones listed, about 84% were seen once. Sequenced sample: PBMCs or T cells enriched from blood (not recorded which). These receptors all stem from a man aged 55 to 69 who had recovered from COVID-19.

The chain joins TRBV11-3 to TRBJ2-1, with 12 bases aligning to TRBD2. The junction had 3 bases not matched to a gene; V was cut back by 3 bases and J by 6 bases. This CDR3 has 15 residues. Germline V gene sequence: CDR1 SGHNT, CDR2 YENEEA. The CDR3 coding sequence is TGTGCCAGCAGCTTCCTAGCGGGGGGGCTCAATGAGCAGTTCTTC. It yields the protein CASSFLAGGLNEQFF.

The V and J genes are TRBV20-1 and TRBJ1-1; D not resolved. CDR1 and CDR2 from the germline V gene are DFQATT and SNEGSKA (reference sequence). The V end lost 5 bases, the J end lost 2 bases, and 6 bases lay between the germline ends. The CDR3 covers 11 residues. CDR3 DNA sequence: TGCAGTGCTCTCCCTAACACTGAAGCTTTCTTT. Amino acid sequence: CSALPNTEAFF.

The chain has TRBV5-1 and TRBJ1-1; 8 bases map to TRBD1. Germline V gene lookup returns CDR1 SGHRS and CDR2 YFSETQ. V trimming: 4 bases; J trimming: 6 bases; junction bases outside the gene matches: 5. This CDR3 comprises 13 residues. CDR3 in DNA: TGCGCCAGCAGCCAAGGACAGGGTGCTGAAGCTTTCTTT. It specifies CASSQGQGAEAFF.

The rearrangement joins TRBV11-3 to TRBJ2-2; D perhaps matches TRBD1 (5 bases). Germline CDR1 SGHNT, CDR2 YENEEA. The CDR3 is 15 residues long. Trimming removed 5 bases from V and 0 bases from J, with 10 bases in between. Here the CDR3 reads CASSVRTTNTGELFF. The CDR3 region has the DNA TGTGCCAGCAGCGTCCGGACAACGAACACCGGGGAGCTGTTTTTT.

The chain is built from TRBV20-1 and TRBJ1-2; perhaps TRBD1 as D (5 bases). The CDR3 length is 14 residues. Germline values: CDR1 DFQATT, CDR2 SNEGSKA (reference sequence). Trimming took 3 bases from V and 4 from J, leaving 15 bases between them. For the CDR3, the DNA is TGCAGTGCTAGTAGGGTAGGGGTGATCTATGGCTACACCTTC. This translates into CSASRVGVIYGYTF.

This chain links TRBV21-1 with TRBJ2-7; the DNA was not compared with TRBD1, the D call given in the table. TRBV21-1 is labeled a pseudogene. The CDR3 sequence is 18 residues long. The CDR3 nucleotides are TGTGCCAGCAGCGCCCACCTTCCTGGGACAGCAGTACCCTACGAGCAGTACTTC. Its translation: CASSAHLPGTAVPYEQYF.

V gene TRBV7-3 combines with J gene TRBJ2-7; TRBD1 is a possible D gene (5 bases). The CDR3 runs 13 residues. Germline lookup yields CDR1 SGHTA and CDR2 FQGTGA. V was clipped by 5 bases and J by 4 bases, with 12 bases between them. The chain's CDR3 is CASSPHRHYEQYF. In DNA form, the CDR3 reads TGTGCCAGCAGCCCGCACAGGCATTACGAGCAGTACTTC.

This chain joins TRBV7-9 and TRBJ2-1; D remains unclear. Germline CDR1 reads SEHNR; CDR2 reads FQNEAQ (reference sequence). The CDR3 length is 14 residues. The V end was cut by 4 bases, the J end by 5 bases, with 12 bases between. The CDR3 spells CASSSVVQNNEQFF. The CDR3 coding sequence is TGTGCCAGCAGCTCGGTTGTACAGAACAATGAGCAGTTCTTC.

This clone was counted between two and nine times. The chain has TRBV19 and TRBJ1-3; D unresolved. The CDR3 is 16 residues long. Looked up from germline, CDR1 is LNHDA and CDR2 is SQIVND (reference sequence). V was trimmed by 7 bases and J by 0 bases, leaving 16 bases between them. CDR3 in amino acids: CASNPGLGFSGNTIYF. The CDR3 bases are TGTGCCAGTAACCCGGGGTTGGGCTTCTCTGGAAACACCATATATTTT.

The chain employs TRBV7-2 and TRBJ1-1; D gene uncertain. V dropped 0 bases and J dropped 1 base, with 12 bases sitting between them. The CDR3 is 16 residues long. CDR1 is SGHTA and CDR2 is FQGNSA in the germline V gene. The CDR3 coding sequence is TGTGCCAGCAGCTTAGCGCCGGGTGTGGGGAACACTGAAGCTTTCTTT. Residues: CASSLAPGVGNTEAFF. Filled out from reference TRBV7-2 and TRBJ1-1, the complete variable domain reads GAGVSQSPSNKVTEKGKDVELRCDPISGHTALYWYRQSLGQGLEFLIYFQGNSAPDKSGLPSDRFSAERTGGSVSTLTIQRTQQEDSAVYLCASSLAPGVGNTEAFFGQGTRLTVV.

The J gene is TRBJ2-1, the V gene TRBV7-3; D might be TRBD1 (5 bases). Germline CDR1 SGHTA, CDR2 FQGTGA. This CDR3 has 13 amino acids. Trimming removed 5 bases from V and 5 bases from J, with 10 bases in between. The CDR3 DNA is TGTGCCAGCAGCGTCGACAGAAACAATGAGCAGTTCTTC. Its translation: CASSVDRNNEQFF.

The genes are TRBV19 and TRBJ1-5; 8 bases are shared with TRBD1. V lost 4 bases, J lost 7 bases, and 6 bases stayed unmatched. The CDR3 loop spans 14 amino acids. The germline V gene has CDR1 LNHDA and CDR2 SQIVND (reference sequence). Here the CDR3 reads CASSTQGAGQPQHF. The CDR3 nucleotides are TGTGCCAGTAGTACCCAGGGGGCAGGACAGCCCCAGCATTTT.

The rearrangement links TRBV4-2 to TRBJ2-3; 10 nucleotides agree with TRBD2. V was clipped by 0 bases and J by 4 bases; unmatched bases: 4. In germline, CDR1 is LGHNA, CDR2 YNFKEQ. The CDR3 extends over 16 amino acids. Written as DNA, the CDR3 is TGTGCCAGCAGCCAAGAGGCTAGCGGGGGTGCAGATACGCAGTATTTT. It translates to CASSQEASGGADTQYF.

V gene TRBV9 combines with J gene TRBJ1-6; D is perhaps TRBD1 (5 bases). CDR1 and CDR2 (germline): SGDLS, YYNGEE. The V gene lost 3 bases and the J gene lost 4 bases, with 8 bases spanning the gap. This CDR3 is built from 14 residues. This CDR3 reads CASSEGLYNSPLHF. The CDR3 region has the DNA TGTGCCAGCAGCGAGGGGCTGTATAATTCACCCCTCCACTTT.

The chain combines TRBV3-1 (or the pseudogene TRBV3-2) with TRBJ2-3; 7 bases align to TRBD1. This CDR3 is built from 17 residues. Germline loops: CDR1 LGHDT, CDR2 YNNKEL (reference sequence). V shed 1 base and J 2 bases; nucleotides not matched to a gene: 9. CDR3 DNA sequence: TGTGCCAGCAGCCAAGGGATTCCGGGACAGCTCACAGATACGCAGTATTTT. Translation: CASSQGIPGQLTDTQYF.

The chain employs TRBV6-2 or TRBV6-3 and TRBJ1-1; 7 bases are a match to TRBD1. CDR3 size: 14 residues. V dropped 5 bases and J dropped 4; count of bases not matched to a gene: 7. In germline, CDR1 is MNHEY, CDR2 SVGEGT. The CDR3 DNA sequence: TGTGCCAGCAGTCCAACAGGGGCGGTCACTGAAGCTTTCTTT. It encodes CASSPTGAVTEAFF.

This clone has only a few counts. CDR3 sequence: CASRGGRQNSPLHF. CDR3 in DNA: TGTGCCAGCAGGGGGGGGCGACAGAATTCACCCCTCCACTTT. The J gene is TRBJ1-6, the V gene TRBV2, with a weak D call TRBD1 (6 bases). Per the germline V gene, CDR1 is SNHLY and CDR2 is FYNNEI. The V gene lost 6 bases and the J gene lost 7 bases, with 13 bases spanning the gap. There are 14 residues in the CDR3. The entire variable domain, with the rest obtained from reference TRBV2 and TRBJ1-6, is as follows: EPEVTQTPSHQVTQMGQEVILRCVPISNHLYFYWYRQILGQKVEFLVSFYNNEISEKSEIFDDQFSVERPDGSNFTLKIRSTKLEDSAMYFCASRGGRQNSPLHFGNGTRLTVT.

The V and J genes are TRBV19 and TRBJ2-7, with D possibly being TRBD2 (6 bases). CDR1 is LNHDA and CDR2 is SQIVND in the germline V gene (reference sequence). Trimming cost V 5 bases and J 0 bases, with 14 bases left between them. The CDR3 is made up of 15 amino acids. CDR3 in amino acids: CASSPWEASSYEQYF. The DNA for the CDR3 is TGTGCCAGTAGTCCTTGGGAGGCGAGCTCCTACGAGCAGTACTTC.